The source of this T cell receptor (beta chain) is a study of monozygotic twins with inflammatory bowel disease. CDR3 size: 18 residues. Regarding the study as a whole: Perhaps reflecting limited power, concordant and discordant twins did not differ in repertoire similarity.

Regarding this clonotype: Its antigen is currently unknown.

Starting material for each TCR library was 3,000 to 3,500 ng of total RNA. TCRdb reanalyzed the 5' RACE reads, giving one entry per CDR3 protein sequence and no DNA. The sample holds 200,000 to 250,000 distinct CDR3 sequences. This TCR was recovered from a human donor with ulcerative colitis or Crohn's disease, or a healthy co-twin of an affected twin (not recorded which). The gene calls are TRBV12-3 or TRBV12-4 and TRBJ2-3; TCRdb proposes TRBD2, but this gene call is untestable without DNA. Material for sequencing was blood. CDR3 amino acids: CASSLSLAGGYGTDTQYF.